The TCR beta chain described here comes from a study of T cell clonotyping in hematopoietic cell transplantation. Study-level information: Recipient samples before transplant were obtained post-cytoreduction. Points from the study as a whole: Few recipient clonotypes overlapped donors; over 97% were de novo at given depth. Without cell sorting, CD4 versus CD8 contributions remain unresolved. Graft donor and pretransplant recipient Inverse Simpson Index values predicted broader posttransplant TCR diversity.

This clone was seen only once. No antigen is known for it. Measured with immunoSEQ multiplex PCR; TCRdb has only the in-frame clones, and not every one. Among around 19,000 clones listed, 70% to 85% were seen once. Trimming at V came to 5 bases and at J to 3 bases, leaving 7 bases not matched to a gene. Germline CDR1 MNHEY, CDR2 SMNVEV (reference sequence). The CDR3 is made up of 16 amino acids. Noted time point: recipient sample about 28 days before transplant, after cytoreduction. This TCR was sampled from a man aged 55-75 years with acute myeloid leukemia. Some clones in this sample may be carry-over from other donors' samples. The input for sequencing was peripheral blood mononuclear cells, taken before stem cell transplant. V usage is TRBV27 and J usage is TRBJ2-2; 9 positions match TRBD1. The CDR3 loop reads CASSPRTGADTGELFF. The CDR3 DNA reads TGTGCCAGCAGTCCGCGGACAGGGGCGGACACCGGGGAGCTGTTTTTT.